The rows below give T cell receptor beta chains drawn from one sample of a study of identifying expanded T cells in peripheral blood. Using immunoSEQ multiplex PCR, the repertoire was profiled, and TCRdb retains in-frame clones only, with some absent. The top ten hold roughly 15% of the sample, which has tens of thousands of clones, over 75% seen once. Specimen: blood. These receptors all stem from a person between 18 and 75 years old in good health. Both conserved end residues are trimmed from each CDR3.

CDR3: AWSRTGGHEKLF
V: TRBV30
J: TRBJ1-4

CDR3: ASSFGSGANVLT
V: TRBV27
J: TRBJ2-6

CDR3: AWRLAGVHEQF
V: TRBV30
J: TRBJ2-1

CDR3: ASSQGQWNTEAF
V: TRBV7-2
J: TRBJ1-1

CDR3: ASSLDSAVGGYT
V: TRBV5-1
J: TRBJ1-2

CDR3: ASSPRDKTEQY
V: TRBV18
J: TRBJ2-7

CDR3: ASSLVAGATGELF
V: TRBV5-1
J: TRBJ2-2

CDR3: ASSLYRGLQH
V: TRBV5-6
J: TRBJ2-7

CDR3: ASSGPSAGGVNEQF
V: TRBV5-4
J: TRBJ2-1

CDR3: ASSLGLQETQY
V: TRBV18
J: TRBJ2-5

CDR3: ASSSLAGSYEQY
V: TRBV7-8
J: TRBJ2-7

CDR3: ASSPGPYGYT
V: TRBV14
J: TRBJ1-2

CDR3: ASRLRTGDHGYT
V: TRBV6-6
J: TRBJ1-2

CDR3: ASSLESITGYGYT
V: TRBV5-1
J: TRBJ1-2

CDR3: ASSAIAGAVYEQY
V: TRBV6-1
J: TRBJ2-7

CDR3: ASSPGMGQNTIY
V: TRBV9
J: TRBJ1-3

CDR3: ASRVGGAETQY
V: TRBV28
J: TRBJ2-5

CDR3: ASSDYGTSGNEQF
V: TRBV6-4
J: TRBJ2-1

CDR3: ASPPPGGITDTQY
V: TRBV7-9
J: TRBJ2-3

CDR3: ASSSQGGGNTIY
V: TRBV7-2
J: TRBJ1-3

CDR3: ASSLAGWGETQY
V: TRBV7-2
J: TRBJ2-5

CDR3: ASSLWLAAYNEQF
V: TRBV5-8
J: TRBJ2-1

CDR3: ASRRQGGDTQY
V: TRBV27
J: TRBJ2-3

CDR3: ASSFEQQQETQY
V: TRBV7-9
J: TRBJ2-5

CDR3: ASTLRRDGNEKLF
V: TRBV27
J: TRBJ1-4

CDR3: ASSITRSSDTQY
V: TRBV5-1
J: TRBJ2-3

CDR3: AWRGERVANTGELF
V: TRBV30
J: TRBJ2-2

CDR3: ASSQGSGYGYT
V: TRBV14
J: TRBJ1-2

CDR3: ASSLGVAGTYEQY
V: TRBV7-6
J: TRBJ2-7

CDR3: ASSLAPSGGPGNEQF
V: TRBV11-1
J: TRBJ2-1

CDR3: ASSIVAGNTEAF
V: TRBV19
J: TRBJ1-1

CDR3: ATSVRLGSNEQF
V: TRBV15
J: TRBJ2-1

CDR3: ASSWGRRNGYT
V: TRBV14
J: TRBJ1-2

CDR3: ASGPNQPQH
V: TRBV12-5
J: TRBJ1-5

CDR3: ASSIGGAGELF
V: TRBV19
J: TRBJ2-2

CDR3: ASMTGSNYGYT
V: TRBV19
J: TRBJ1-2

CDR3: ASSLAGVNEQF
V: TRBV5-5
J: TRBJ2-1

CDR3: AISVGQGNQPQH
V: TRBV10-3
J: TRBJ1-5

CDR3: ASSLGRDRVTDTQY
V: TRBV5-1
J: TRBJ2-3

CDR3: ASSGGGIRAYEQY
V: TRBV2
J: TRBJ2-7

CDR3: ASSTQSTYEQY
V: TRBV6-5
J: TRBJ2-7

CDR3: ASSQGSSGGAPDTQY
V: TRBV4-2
J: TRBJ2-3

CDR3: ASSVTDTQY
V: TRBV2
J: TRBJ2-3

CDR3: ASSPQGARTEAF
V: TRBV18
J: TRBJ1-1

CDR3: ASSSASGAQETQY
V: TRBV5-4
J: TRBJ2-5

CDR3: ASSVPGGGYGYT
V: TRBV6-1
J: TRBJ1-2

CDR3: ASSQGSLMGEQY
V: TRBV14
J: TRBJ2-7

CDR3: ASSESGQGIPYEQY
V: TRBV10-1
J: TRBJ2-7

CDR3: ASSLDGSNQPQH
V: TRBV5-4
J: TRBJ1-5

CDR3: ASSLRGSTYEQY
V: TRBV6-6
J: TRBJ2-7

CDR3: ASSLGGDGTEAF
V: TRBV5-7
J: TRBJ1-1

CDR3: ASTAWNKEAF
V: TRBV6-1
J: TRBJ1-1

CDR3: ASTPDRVDTGELF
V: TRBV28
J: TRBJ2-2

CDR3: ASSLLSARGQGAREQY
V: TRBV7-8
J: TRBJ2-7